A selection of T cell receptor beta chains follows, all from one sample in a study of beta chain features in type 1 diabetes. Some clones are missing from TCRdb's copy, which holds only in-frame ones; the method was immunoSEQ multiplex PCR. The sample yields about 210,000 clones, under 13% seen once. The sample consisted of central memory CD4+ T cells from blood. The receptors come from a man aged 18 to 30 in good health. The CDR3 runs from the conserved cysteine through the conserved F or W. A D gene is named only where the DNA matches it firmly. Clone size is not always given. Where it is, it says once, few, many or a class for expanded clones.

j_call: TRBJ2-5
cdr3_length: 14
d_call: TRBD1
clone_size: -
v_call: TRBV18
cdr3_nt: TGTGCCAGCTCACTGGGACAGGAACAAGAGACCCAGTACTTC
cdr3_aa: CASSLGQEQETQYF

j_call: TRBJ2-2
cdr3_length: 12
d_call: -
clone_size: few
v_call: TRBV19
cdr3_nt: TGTGCCACGGCGTTCGGCACCGGGGAGCTGTTTTTT
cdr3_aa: CATAFGTGELFF

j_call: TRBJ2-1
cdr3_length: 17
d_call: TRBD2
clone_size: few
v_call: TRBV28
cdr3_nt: TGTGCCAGCAGTAACCTGGCCGGGACTAGCGGGAAAGATGAGCAGTTCTTC
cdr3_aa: CASSNLAGTSGKDEQFF

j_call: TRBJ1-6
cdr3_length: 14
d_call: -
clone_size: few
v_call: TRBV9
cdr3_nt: TGTGCCAGCAGCTATCAAGGAGGTGACTCACCCCTCCACTTT
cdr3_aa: CASSYQGGDSPLHF

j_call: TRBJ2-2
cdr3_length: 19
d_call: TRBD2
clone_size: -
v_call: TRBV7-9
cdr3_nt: TGTGCCAGCAGCCCGGGATCGGATAGCGGGGGGAAGAACACCGGGGAGCTGTTTTTT
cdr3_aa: CASSPGSDSGGKNTGELFF

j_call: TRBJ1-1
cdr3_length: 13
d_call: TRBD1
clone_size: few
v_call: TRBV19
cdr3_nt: TGTGCCAGTAGTGGACCAGGGACAGTTGAAGCTTTCTTT
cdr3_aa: CASSGPGTVEAFF

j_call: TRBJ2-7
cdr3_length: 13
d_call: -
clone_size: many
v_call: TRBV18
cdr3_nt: TGTGCCAGCTCAAGCGGTGGGTCGGGCGAGCAGTACTTC
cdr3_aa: CASSSGGSGEQYF

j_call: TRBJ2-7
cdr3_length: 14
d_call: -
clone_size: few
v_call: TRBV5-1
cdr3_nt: TGCGCCAGCAGCCCTGAGGGGGGGCGTCGCGAGCAGTACTTC
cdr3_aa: CASSPEGGRREQYF

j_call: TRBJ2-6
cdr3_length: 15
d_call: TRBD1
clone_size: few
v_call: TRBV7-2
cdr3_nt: TGTGCCAGCAGCCCAGGGGGCTCTGGGGCCAACGTCCTGACTTTC
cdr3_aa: CASSPGGSGANVLTF

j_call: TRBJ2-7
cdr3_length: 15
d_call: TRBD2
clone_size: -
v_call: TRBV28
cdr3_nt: TGTGCCAGCAGTTTTTTATCGGGAGGCGCCTACGAGCAGTACTTC
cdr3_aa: CASSFLSGGAYEQYF

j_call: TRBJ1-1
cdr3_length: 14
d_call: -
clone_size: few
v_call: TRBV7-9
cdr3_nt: TGTGCCAGCAGCTTAAGACAGCTGAACACTGAAGCTTTCTTT
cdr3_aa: CASSLRQLNTEAFF

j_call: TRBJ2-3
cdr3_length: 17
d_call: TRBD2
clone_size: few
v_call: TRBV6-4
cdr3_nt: TGTGCCAGCAGTGACGCGCGGACTAGCGGGGGGCCAGATACGCAGTATTTT
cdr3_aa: CASSDARTSGGPDTQYF

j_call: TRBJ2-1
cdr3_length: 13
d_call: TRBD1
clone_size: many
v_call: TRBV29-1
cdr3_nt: TGCAGCGCGAGGAGACAGGGTCCCAATGAGCAGTTCTTC
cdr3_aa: CSARRQGPNEQFF

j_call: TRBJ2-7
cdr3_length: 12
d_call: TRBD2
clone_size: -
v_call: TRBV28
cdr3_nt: TGTGCCACTGGGGTAGCGGGTATCGAGCAGTACTTC
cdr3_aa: CATGVAGIEQYF

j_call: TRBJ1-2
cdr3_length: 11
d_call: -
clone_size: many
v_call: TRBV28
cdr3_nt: TGTGCCATCCTTAGCTACTATGGCTACACCTTC
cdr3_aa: CAILSYYGYTF

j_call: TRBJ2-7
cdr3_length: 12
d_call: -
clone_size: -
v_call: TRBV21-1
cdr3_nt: TGTGCCAGCAGCAAGGATGAGCCGCGGAGGTACTTC
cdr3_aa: CASSKDEPRRYF

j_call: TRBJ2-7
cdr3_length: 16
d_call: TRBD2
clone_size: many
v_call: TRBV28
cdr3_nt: TGTGCCAGCAGTCCGCGCGGGACTAGTGGGACCTACGAGCAGTACTTC
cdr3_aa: CASSPRGTSGTYEQYF

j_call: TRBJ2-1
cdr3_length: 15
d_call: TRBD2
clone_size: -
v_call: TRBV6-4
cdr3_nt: TGTGCCAGCAGTGAGGGACTAGCGGGACGCAATGAGCAGTTCTTC
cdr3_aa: CASSEGLAGRNEQFF

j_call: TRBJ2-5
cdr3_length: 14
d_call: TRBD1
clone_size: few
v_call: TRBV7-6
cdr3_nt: TGTGCCAGCACCGCCGGGACAGGGAGAGAGACCCAGTACTTC
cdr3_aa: CASTAGTGRETQYF

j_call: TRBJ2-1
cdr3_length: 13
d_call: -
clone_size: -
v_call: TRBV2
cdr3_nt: TGTGCCAGCAGTGGGGGGCTAGTCTATGAGCAGTTCTTC
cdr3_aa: CASSGGLVYEQFF